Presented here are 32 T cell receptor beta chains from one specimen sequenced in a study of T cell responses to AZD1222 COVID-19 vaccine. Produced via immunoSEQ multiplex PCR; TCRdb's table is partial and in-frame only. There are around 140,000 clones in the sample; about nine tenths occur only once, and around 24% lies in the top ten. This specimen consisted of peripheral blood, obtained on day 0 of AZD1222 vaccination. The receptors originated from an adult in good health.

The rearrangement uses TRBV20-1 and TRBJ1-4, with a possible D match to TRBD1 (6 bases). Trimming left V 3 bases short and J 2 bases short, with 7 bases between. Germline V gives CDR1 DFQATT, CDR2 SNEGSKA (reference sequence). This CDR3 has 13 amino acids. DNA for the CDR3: TGCAGTGCTAGTCAGGGGACTAATGAAAAACTGTTTTTT. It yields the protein CSASQGTNEKLFF.

The CDR3 protein is CATLRGGTYEQYF. CDR3 nucleotides: TGTGCCACCCTTAGGGGGGGAACCTACGAGCAGTACTTC. The rearrangement joins TRBV2 to TRBJ2-7; D perhaps matches TRBD2 (7 bases). CDR1 is SNHLY and CDR2 is FYNNEI in the germline V gene. Between the trimmed V and J ends, which lost 10 bases and 2 bases, there was a span of 15 bases. This CDR3 comprises 13 residues.

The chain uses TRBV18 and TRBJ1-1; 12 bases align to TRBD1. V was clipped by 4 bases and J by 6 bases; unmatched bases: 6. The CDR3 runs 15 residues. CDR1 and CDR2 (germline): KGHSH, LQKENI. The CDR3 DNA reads TGTGCCAGCTCACTTTCTAGGGACAGGGGGCCTGAAGCTTTCTTT. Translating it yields CASSLSRDRGPEAFF.

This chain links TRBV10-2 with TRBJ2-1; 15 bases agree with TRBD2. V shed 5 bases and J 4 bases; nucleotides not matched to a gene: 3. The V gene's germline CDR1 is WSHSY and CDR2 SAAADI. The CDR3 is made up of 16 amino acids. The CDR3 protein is CASSRTSGGVYNEQFF. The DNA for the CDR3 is TGCGCCAGCAGTCGGACTAGCGGGGGGGTATACAATGAGCAGTTCTTC.

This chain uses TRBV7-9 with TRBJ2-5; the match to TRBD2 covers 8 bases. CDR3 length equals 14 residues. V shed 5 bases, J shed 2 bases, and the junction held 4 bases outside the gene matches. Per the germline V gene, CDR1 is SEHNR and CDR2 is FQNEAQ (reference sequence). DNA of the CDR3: TGTGCCAGCAGCCGACTAGCGCCACAAGAGACCCAGTACTTC. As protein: CASSRLAPQETQYF.

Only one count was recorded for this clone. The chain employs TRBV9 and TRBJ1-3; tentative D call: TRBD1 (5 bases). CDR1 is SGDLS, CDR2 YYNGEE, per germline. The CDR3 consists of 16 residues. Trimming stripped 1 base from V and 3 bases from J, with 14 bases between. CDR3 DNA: TGTGCCAGCAGCGTACTTGGTACAGGTAATGGAAACACCATATATTTT. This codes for CASSVLGTGNGNTIYF.

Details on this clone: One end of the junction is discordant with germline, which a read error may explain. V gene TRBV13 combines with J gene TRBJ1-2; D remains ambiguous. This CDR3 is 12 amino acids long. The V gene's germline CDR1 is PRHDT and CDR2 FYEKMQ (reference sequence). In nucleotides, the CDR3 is TGTGCCAGCAGAAGGGAGAACTATGGCTACACCTTT. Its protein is CASRRENYGYTF.

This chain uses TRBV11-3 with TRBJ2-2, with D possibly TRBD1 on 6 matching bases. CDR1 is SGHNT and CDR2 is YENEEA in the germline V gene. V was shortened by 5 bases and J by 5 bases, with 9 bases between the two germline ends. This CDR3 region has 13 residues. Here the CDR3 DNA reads TGTGCCAGCAGCCCTACAGGGACCGGGGAGCTGTTTTTT. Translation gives CASSPTGTGELFF.

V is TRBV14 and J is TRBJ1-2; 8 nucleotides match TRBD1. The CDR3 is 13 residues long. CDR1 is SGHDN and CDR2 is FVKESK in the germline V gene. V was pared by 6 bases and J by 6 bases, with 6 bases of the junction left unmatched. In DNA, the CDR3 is TGTGCCAGCAGTCTGGACAGGGTGAATGGCTACACCTTC. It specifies CASSLDRVNGYTF.

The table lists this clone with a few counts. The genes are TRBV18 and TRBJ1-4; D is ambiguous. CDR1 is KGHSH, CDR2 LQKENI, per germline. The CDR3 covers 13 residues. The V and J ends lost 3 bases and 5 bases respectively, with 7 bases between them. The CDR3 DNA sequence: TGTGCCAGCTCACCTTTGGCCAATGAAAAACTGTTTTTT. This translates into CASSPLANEKLFF.

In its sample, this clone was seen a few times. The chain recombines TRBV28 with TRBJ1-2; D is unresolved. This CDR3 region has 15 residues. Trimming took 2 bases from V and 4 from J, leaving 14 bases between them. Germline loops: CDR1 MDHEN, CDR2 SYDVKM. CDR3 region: CASSLVKITSYGYTF. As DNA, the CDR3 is TGTGCCAGCAGTTTAGTGAAGATTACGTCCTATGGCTACACCTTC.

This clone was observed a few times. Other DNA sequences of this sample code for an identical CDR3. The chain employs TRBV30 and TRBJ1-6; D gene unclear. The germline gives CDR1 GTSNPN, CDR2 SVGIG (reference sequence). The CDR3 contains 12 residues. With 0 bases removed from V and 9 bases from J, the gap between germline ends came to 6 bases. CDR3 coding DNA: TGTGCCTGGAGTGTACTTAGTTCACCCCTCCACTTT. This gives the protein CAWSVLSSPLHF.

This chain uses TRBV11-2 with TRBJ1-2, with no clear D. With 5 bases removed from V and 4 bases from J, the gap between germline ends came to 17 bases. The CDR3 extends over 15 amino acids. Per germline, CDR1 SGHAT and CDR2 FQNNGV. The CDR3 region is CASSRTAGEGYGYTF. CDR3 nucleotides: TGTGCCAGCAGCCGTACCGCCGGGGAGGGCTATGGCTACACCTTC.

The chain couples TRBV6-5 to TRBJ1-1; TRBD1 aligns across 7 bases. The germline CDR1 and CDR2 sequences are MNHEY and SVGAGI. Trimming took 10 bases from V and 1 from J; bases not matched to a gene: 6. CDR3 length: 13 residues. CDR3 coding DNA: TGTGCCAATCGACAGGGACAGAACACTGAAGCTTTCTTT. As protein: CANRQGQNTEAFF.

The CDR3 DNA reads as TGTGCCAGCAACCGGCCCGGGACAGAAGAGACCCAGTACTTC. The encoded protein is CASNRPGTEETQYF. J is TRBJ2-5 and V is TRBV6-5, with 7 positions matching TRBD1. Germline loops: CDR1 MNHEY, CDR2 SVGAGI. Trimming took 7 bases from V and 3 from J; bases not matched to a gene: 8. The CDR3 runs to 14 residues.

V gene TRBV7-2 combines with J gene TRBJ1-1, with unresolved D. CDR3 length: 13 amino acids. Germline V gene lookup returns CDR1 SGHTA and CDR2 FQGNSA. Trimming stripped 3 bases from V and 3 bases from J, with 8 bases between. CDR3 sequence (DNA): TGTGCCAGCAGCTTTGGGTTGGACACTGAAGCTTTCTTT. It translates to CASSFGLDTEAFF.

The CDR3, as DNA: TGTGCCAGCAGTTTCCATGCAGGGGGCCTGAACAATCAGCCCCAGCATTTT. Translating it yields CASSFHAGGLNNQPQHF. The rearrangement joins TRBV6-2 or TRBV6-3 to TRBJ1-5; 8 positions match TRBD1. With 4 bases clipped from V and 3 bases from J, the junction kept 11 bases outside the gene matches. The CDR3 has 17 amino acids. The germline CDR1 and CDR2 sequences are MNHEY and SVGEGT.

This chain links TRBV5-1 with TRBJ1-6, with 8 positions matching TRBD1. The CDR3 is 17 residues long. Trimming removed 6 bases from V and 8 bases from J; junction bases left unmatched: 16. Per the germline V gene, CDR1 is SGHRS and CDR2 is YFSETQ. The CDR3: CASKYQTGGGLDSPLHF. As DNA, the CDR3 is TGCGCCAGCAAATACCAAACAGGGGGAGGTTTAGATTCACCCCTCCACTTT. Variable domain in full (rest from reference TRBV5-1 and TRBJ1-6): KAGVTQTPRYLIKTRGQQVTLSCSPISGHRSVSWYQQTPGQGLQFLFEYFSETQRNKGNFPGRFSGRQFSNSRSEMNVSTLELGDSALYLCASKYQTGGGLDSPLHFGNGTRLTVT.

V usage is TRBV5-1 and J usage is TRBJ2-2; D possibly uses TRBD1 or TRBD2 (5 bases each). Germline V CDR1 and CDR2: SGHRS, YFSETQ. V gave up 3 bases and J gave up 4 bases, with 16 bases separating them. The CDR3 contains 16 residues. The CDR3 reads CASSWFPPGSTGELFF. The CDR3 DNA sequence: TGCGCCAGCAGCTGGTTTCCTCCAGGGAGCACCGGGGAGCTGTTTTTT.

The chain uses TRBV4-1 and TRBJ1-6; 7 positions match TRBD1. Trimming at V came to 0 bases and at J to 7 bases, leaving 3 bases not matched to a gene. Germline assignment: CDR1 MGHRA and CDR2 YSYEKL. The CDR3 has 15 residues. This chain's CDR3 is CASSQDGDRNSPLHF. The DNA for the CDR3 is TGCGCCAGCAGCCAAGACGGGGACAGAAATTCACCCCTCCACTTT.

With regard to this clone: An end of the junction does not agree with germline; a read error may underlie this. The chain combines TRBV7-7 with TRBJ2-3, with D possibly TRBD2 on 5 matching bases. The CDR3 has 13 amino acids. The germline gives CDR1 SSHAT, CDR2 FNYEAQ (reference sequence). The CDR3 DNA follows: TGTGCTAGCAGCTTAGTAGCGTCAGATACGCAGTATTTT. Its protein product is CASSLVASDTQYF.

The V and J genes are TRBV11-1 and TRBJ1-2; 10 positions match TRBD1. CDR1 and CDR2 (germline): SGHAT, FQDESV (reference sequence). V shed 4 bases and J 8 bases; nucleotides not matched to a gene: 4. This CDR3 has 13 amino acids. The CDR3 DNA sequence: TGTGCCAGCAGCTGGGACAGGGGAGGCGGCTACACCTTC. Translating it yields CASSWDRGGGYTF.

The CDR3 sequence is CASSPRTGMGNQPQHF. The CDR3 nucleotides read TGTGCCAGCAGTCCCAGGACAGGGATGGGCAATCAGCCCCAGCATTTT. V gene TRBV28 combines with J gene TRBJ1-5; 8 bases agree with TRBD1. V was pared by 5 bases and J by 2 bases, with 8 bases of the junction left unmatched. This CDR3 is 16 amino acids long. Germline loops: CDR1 MDHEN, CDR2 SYDVKM.

The chain's CDR3 is CASSPTGLASYEQYF. The CDR3 nucleotides read TGTGCCAGCAGCCCAACGGGACTAGCGTCCTACGAGCAGTACTTC. The chain uses TRBV6-5 and TRBJ2-7, with TRBD2 identical over 10 bases. V was pared by 6 bases and J by 1 base, with 6 bases of the junction left unmatched. The CDR3 spans 15 residues. CDR1 is MNHEY and CDR2 is SVGAGI in the germline V gene.

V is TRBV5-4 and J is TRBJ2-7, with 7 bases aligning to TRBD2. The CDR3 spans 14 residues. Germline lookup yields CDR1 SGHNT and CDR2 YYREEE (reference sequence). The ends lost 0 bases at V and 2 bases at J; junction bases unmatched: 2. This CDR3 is CASSLEGLPYEQYF. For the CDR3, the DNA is TGTGCCAGCAGCTTGGAGGGACTACCCTACGAGCAGTACTTC.

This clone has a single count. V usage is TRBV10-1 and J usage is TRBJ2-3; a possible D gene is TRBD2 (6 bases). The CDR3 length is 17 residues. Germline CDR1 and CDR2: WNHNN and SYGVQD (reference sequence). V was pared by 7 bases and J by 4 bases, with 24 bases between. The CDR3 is CASKPPASVHSSDTQYF. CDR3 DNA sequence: TGCGCCAGCAAACCCCCAGCTAGCGTCCACTCCTCAGATACGCAGTATTTT.

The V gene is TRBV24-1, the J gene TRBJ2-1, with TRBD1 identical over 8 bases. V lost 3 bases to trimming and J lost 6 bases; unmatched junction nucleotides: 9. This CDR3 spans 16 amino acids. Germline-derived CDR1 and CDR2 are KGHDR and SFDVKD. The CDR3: CATSDPRTGSGNEQFF. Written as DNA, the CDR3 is TGTGCCACCAGTGATCCCCGGACAGGGTCTGGCAATGAGCAGTTCTTC.

The CDR3 region has the DNA TGTGCCAGCAGCCCTACGTTGGCCGCCAAGGGAGCTTTCTTT. Translated: CASSPTLAAKGAFF. This chain uses TRBV11-2 with TRBJ1-1; D is unclear. Per germline, CDR1 SGHAT and CDR2 FQNNGV. CDR3 length: 14 amino acids. V lost 5 bases to trimming and J lost 10 bases, with 20 bases between them.

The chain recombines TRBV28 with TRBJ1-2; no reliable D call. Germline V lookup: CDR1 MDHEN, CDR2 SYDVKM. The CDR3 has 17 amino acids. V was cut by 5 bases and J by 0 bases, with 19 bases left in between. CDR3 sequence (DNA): TGTGCCAGCAGTCCCTCCTCGAGGCAGCCCACTAACTATGGCTACACCTTC. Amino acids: CASSPSSRQPTNYGYTF.

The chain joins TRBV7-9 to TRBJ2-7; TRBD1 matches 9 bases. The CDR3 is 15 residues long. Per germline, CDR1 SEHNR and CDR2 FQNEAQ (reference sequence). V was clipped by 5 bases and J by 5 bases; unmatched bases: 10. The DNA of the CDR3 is TGTGCCAGCAGCGCCACAGAAACAGGGGGCAACGAGCAGTACTTC. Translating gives CASSATETGGNEQYF.

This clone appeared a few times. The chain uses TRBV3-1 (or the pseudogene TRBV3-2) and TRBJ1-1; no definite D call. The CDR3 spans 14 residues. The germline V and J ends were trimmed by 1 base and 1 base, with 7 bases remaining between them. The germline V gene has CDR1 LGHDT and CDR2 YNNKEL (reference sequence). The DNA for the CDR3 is TGTGCCAGCAGCCAAGTAAGTGGGAACACTGAAGCTTTCTTT. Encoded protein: CASSQVSGNTEAFF.

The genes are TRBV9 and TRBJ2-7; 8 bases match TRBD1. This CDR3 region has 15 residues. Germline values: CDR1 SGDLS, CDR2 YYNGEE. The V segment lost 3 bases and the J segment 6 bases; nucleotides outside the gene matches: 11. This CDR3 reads CASSAGRAGTGEQYF. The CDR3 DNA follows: TGTGCCAGCAGCGCCGGTAGAGCCGGGACAGGCGAGCAGTACTTC. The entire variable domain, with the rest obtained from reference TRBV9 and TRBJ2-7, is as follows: DSGVTQTPKHLITATGQRVTLRCSPRSGDLSVYWYQQSLDQGLQFLIQYYNGEERAKGNILERFSAQQFPDLHSELNLSSLELGDSALYFCASSAGRAGTGEQYFGPGTRLTVT.